The following is a T cell receptor beta chain sequence with its context. The sample originates from a study of CD8+CD57+ T cells in acquired aplastic anemia. The TCR beta profiling, which covered VDJ combination and CDR3 sequence, was carried out using genomic DNA as the template. TCRdb passed the reads through MiXCR, listing each CDR3 protein once. In the table there are a few hundred thousand distinct CDR3 sequences, around a third of which are singletons. The CDR3 length is 14 residues. The germline V gene has CDR1 SGHTA and CDR2 FQGTGA. The germline V and J ends were trimmed by 5 bases and 6 bases, with 13 bases remaining between them. The authors sequenced patients whose flow cytometry had shown CD8+CD57+ cell expansion.

Input material: sorted CD4+, CD8+, or CD8+CD57+ T cells (not recorded which) from PBMCs. The chain has TRBV7-3 and TRBJ2-2; D unclear. This clonotype was sampled from a human donor with aplastic anemia. The CDR3 reads CASSVATRAGELFF. For the CDR3, the DNA is TGTGCCAGCAGCGTAGCCACCCGGGCCGGGGAGCTGTTTTTT.